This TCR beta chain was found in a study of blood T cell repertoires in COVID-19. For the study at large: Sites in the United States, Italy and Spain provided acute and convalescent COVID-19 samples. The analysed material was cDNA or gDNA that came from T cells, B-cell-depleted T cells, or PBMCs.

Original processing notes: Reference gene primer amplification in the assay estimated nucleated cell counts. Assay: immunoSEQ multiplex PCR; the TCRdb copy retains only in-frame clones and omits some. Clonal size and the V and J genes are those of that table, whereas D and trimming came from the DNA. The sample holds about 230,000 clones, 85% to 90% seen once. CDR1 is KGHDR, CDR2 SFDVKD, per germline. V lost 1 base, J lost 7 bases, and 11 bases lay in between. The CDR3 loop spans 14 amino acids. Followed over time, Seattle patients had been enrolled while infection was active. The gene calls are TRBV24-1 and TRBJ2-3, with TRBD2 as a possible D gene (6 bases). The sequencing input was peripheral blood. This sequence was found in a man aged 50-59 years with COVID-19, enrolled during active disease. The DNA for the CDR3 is TGTGCCACCAGTGATTTTCGGGACTCAAATACGCAGTATTTT. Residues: CATSDFRDSNTQYF.